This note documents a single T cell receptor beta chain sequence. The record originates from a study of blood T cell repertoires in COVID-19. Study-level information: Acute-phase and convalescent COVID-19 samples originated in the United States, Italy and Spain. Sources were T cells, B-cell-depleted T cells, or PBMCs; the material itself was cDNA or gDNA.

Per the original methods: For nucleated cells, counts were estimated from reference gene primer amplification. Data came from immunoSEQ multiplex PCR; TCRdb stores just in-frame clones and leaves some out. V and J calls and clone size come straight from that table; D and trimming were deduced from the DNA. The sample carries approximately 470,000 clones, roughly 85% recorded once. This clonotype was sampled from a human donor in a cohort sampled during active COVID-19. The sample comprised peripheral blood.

The DNA of the CDR3 is TGTGCCAGCAGCTTGGCGGGACAGGGCAATCAGCCCCAGCATTTT. The encoded protein is CASSLAGQGNQPQHF. This chain joins TRBV5-4 and TRBJ1-5, with 8 bases aligning to TRBD1. The CDR3 runs 15 residues. Germline CDR1 is SGHNT and CDR2 is YYREEE (reference sequence). With V trimmed by 0 bases and J by 2 bases, 1 base remained unmatched.